This T cell receptor (beta chain) was retrieved from a study of T cells in localized non-small cell lung cancer. Study observations and caveats: Longer overall survival was seen with higher T cell density measured in blood.

The V gene's germline CDR1 is MNHNY and CDR2 SVGAGI (reference sequence). The germline V and J ends were trimmed by 5 bases and 8 bases, with 10 bases remaining between them. This CDR3 is 12 amino acids long. TCRdb's copy holds only in-frame clones and misses some; the assay was immunoSEQ multiplex PCR. The sample includes roughly 90,000 clones, roughly 88% of them seen just once. This clone was counted a single time. What it binds is unknown. J is TRBJ2-1 and V is TRBV6-6; maybe TRBD2 (6 bases). The specimen was PBMCs, collected before any cancer treatment. The clonotype was recovered from a woman aged 35 to 70 with stage II squamous cell lung carcinoma. The CDR3, as DNA: TGTGCCAGCAGTCCAAGCGGGTATGAGCAGTTCTTC. It is translated as CASSPSGYEQFF.